The 10 T cell receptor beta chains listed next were all sequenced from one sample in a study of shared T cell receptors in the human thymus. Measured with immunoSEQ multiplex PCR; TCRdb has only the in-frame clones, and not every one. The profile shows hundreds of thousands of clones, approximately 89% of them singletons. The same data also contributed to another study, on human thymus T cells.

The specimen was thymocytes. The receptors derive from a boy under two years old with a congenital heart defect.

This clone was counted a few times. The chain joins TRBV27 to TRBJ1-1; unclear D gene. The germline gives CDR1 MNHEY, CDR2 SMNVEV (reference sequence). V was cut by 5 bases and J by 0 bases, with 10 bases left in between. This CDR3 is 14 amino acids long. The CDR3, as DNA: TGTGCCAGCAGTATTCACACCATGAACACTGAAGCTTTCTTT. It yields the protein CASSIHTMNTEAFF.

The rearrangement uses TRBV30 and TRBJ2-3, with D maybe TRBD1 (6 bases). Per germline, CDR1 GTSNPN and CDR2 SVGIG (reference sequence). The CDR3 contains 18 residues. V was trimmed by 0 bases and J by 3 bases, leaving 22 bases between them. This CDR3 is CAWSVCRVPGVETDTQYF. The CDR3 DNA sequence: TGTGCCTGGAGTGTATGCCGGGTCCCAGGGGTCGAAACAGATACGCAGTATTTT. The variable domain in full, completed from reference TRBV30 and TRBJ2-3, reads SQTIHQWPATLVQPVGSPLSLECTVEGTSNPNLYWYRQAAGRGLQLLFYSVGIGQISSEVPQNLSASRPQDRQFILSSKKLLLSDSGFYLCAWSVCRVPGVETDTQYFGPGTRLTVL.

There are a few counts of this clone. The chain joins TRBV4-3 to TRBJ2-1; no clear D. Per the germline V gene, CDR1 is LGHNA and CDR2 is YSLEER. Trimming pared 4 bases from V and 7 bases from J, leaving 11 bases between. The CDR3 extends over 13 amino acids. This chain's CDR3 is CASSPYLGNEQFF. The CDR3 DNA sequence: TGCGCCAGCAGCCCCTACCTAGGAAATGAGCAGTTCTTC.

The chain employs TRBV14 and TRBJ2-7, with D maybe TRBD2 (5 bases). CDR3 size: 13 residues. Germline lookup yields CDR1 SGHDN and CDR2 FVKESK. The germline V and J ends were trimmed by 8 bases and 5 bases, with 16 bases remaining between them. This chain's CDR3 is CASGTKRVNEQYF. The CDR3 bases are TGTGCCAGCGGCACGAAGAGGGTGAACGAGCAGTACTTC.

The chain joins TRBV4-3 to TRBJ2-5; D is possibly TRBD2 (6 bases). This CDR3 comprises 16 residues. Germline lookup yields CDR1 LGHNA and CDR2 YSLEER. The ends were cut back, 3 bases at V and 2 bases at J, with 16 bases in the middle. CDR3 region: CASSQEGEGDQETQYF. The CDR3 DNA reads TGCGCCAGCAGCCAGGAGGGTGAGGGAGATCAAGAGACCCAGTACTTC.

V and J are TRBV19 and TRBJ1-1; no clear D gene. CDR3 length equals 16 residues. Germline V gives CDR1 LNHDA, CDR2 SQIVND (reference sequence). The V end lost 3 bases, the J end lost 3 bases, and 17 bases lay between the germline ends. CDR3 nucleotides: TGTGCCAGTAGTATCCGGCGGGTGGAAGGTGACACTGAAGCTTTCTTT. This codes for CASSIRRVEGDTEAFF. The full variable domain, its missing parts supplied by reference TRBV19 and TRBJ1-1, is DGGITQSPKYLFRKEGQNVTLSCEQNLNHDAMYWYRQDPGQGLRLIYYSQIVNDFQKGDIAEGYSVSREKKESFPLTVTSAQKNPTAFYLCASSIRRVEGDTEAFFGQGTRLTVV.

J is TRBJ2-5 and V is TRBV15; 8 nucleotides agree with TRBD2. V shed 0 bases, J shed 2 bases, and the junction held 20 bases outside the gene matches. In germline, CDR1 is LNHNV, CDR2 YYDKDF (reference sequence). This CDR3 has 21 amino acids. CDR3 coding DNA: TGTGCCACCAGCAGAGATAGGAAAGAACTAGCGGAACCCACTATACAAGAGACCCAGTACTTC. Amino acid sequence: CATSRDRKELAEPTIQETQYF.

This chain connects TRBV6-1 to TRBJ1-4; a possible D gene is TRBD1 (5 bases). The length of the CDR3 is 15 residues. Per the germline V gene, CDR1 is MNHNS and CDR2 is SASEGT. The V and J ends lost 3 bases and 5 bases respectively, with 13 bases between them. The CDR3 is CASSERDRRNEKLFF. As DNA, the CDR3 is TGTGCCAGCAGTGAGCGGGACCGTCGAAATGAAAAACTGTTTTTT.

The CDR3 sequence is CASSLVGLGSYEQYF. Written as DNA, the CDR3 is TGTGCCAGCAGCTTAGTGGGACTTGGCTCCTACGAGCAGTACTTC. The chain combines TRBV7-2 with TRBJ2-7; D might be TRBD2 (6 bases). The V end was cut by 1 base, the J end by 0 bases, with 10 bases between. The CDR3 length is 15 residues. The germline V gene encodes CDR1 SGHTA and CDR2 FQGNSA.

The gene calls are TRBV5-1 and TRBJ2-3; possible D gene TRBD1, 8 bases. Trimming removed 4 bases from V and 6 bases from J, with 18 bases in between. Germline CDR1 SGHRS, CDR2 YFSETQ. This CDR3 region has 15 residues. The CDR3 loop reads CASSPQGGLADTQYF. CDR3 in DNA: TGCGCCAGCAGCCCACAGGGGGGGCTGGCGGATACGCAGTATTTT.